Listed below are T cell receptor beta chains from one sample, sequenced in a study of T cell changes during pregnancy in multiple sclerosis. Produced via immunoSEQ multiplex PCR; TCRdb's table is partial and in-frame only. The sample lists about 40,000 clones, 75% to 90% occurring once. The sample consisted of peripheral blood, taken in the first trimester of pregnancy. The receptors come from a female donor in good health, enrolled as a control in a pregnancy study. The CDR3 runs from the conserved cysteine through the conserved F or W. Fields, in order: D gene, J gene, CDR3 length, clone size, V gene, CDR3 DNA, CDR3 protein. The D gene is left open where the match is weak. The size of a clone is reported for some rows only, either as once, few or many, or as a class for expanded clones.

d_call: -; j_call: TRBJ1-3; cdr3_length: 14; clone_size: -; v_call: TRBV6-5; cdr3_nt: TGTGCCAGCAGTTACATCAGGGGCGGAAACACCATATATTTT; cdr3_aa: CASSYIRGGNTIYF
d_call: TRBD2; j_call: TRBJ2-3; cdr3_length: 16; clone_size: once; v_call: TRBV5-4; cdr3_nt: TGTGCCAGCAGCCCAGGGACTAGCGGGGCTGGGGATACGCAGTATTTT; cdr3_aa: CASSPGTSGAGDTQYF
d_call: TRBD1; j_call: TRBJ1-4; cdr3_length: 17; clone_size: -; v_call: TRBV7-9; cdr3_nt: TGTGCCAGCAGCACCGGACAGGAGCTGGATCATAATGAAAAACTGTTTTTT; cdr3_aa: CASSTGQELDHNEKLFF
d_call: TRBD2; j_call: TRBJ2-3; cdr3_length: 16; clone_size: -; v_call: TRBV11-2; cdr3_nt: TGTGCCAGCAGCCCTAACCCAGCGGGGGGGACAGATACGCAGTATTTT; cdr3_aa: CASSPNPAGGTDTQYF
d_call: TRBD2; j_call: TRBJ2-1; cdr3_length: 18; clone_size: -; v_call: TRBV27; cdr3_nt: TGTGCCAGCAGTTTATGGGGGACTAGCGCCGTTAGAAGGCATGAGCAGTTCTTC; cdr3_aa: CASSLWGTSAVRRHEQFF
d_call: TRBD2; j_call: TRBJ2-5; cdr3_length: 13; clone_size: -; v_call: TRBV6-4; cdr3_nt: TGTGCCAGCAGTGACCAGCCCGCGGGGGCCCAGTACTTC; cdr3_aa: CASSDQPAGAQYF
d_call: -; j_call: TRBJ1-1; cdr3_length: 11; clone_size: -; v_call: TRBV30; cdr3_nt: TGTGCCCGTCAGGTGAACACTGAAGCTTTCTTT; cdr3_aa: CARQVNTEAFF
d_call: -; j_call: TRBJ2-7; cdr3_length: 14; clone_size: -; v_call: TRBV13; cdr3_nt: TGTGCCAGCGGGGGGGGCGGTGGGGGCTACGAGCAGTACTTC; cdr3_aa: CASGGGGGGYEQYF
d_call: -; j_call: TRBJ1-2; cdr3_length: 13; clone_size: -; v_call: TRBV5-6; cdr3_nt: TGTGCCAGCAGCTTCGGTAACCTCTATGGCTACACCTTC; cdr3_aa: CASSFGNLYGYTF
d_call: -; j_call: TRBJ2-2; cdr3_length: 17; clone_size: -; v_call: TRBV4-1; cdr3_nt: TGCGCCAGCAGCCAAGAGTGGCGGGTCGCGAACACCGGGGAGCTGTTTTTT; cdr3_aa: CASSQEWRVANTGELFF
d_call: TRBD2; j_call: TRBJ2-1; cdr3_length: 13; clone_size: medium-sized; v_call: TRBV4-2; cdr3_nt: TGTGCCAGCAGCCAAGATCGGGGGGATGAGCAGTTCTTC; cdr3_aa: CASSQDRGDEQFF
d_call: TRBD1; j_call: TRBJ2-3; cdr3_length: 16; clone_size: -; v_call: TRBV28; cdr3_nt: TGTGCCAGCAGTTTATTGGGACAGGGGGGCACAGATACGCAGTATTTT; cdr3_aa: CASSLLGQGGTDTQYF
d_call: TRBD1; j_call: TRBJ1-1; cdr3_length: 13; clone_size: -; v_call: TRBV5-5; cdr3_nt: TGTGCCAGCGACAGGGGGCTTTTTACTGAAGCTTTCTTT; cdr3_aa: CASDRGLFTEAFF
d_call: TRBD1; j_call: TRBJ1-6; cdr3_length: 16; clone_size: -; v_call: TRBV5-5; cdr3_nt: TGTGCCAGCAGCTGGACAGGTGGTATCTATAATTCACCCCTCCACTTT; cdr3_aa: CASSWTGGIYNSPLHF
d_call: TRBD2; j_call: TRBJ2-3; cdr3_length: 16; clone_size: -; v_call: TRBV5-1; cdr3_nt: TGCGCCAGCAGCTCGGGACTAGCGGGTATCACAGATACGCAGTATTTT; cdr3_aa: CASSSGLAGITDTQYF
d_call: TRBD1; j_call: TRBJ1-3; cdr3_length: 15; clone_size: -; v_call: TRBV30; cdr3_nt: TGTGCCTGGAGTCCGGACAGGGCGTATGGAAACACCATATATTTT; cdr3_aa: CAWSPDRAYGNTIYF
d_call: TRBD1; j_call: TRBJ2-1; cdr3_length: 16; clone_size: -; v_call: TRBV29-1; cdr3_nt: TGCAGCGTTGAAGACGGGACAGGGGTCTCCTACAATGAGCAGTTCTTC; cdr3_aa: CSVEDGTGVSYNEQFF
d_call: TRBD2; j_call: TRBJ2-1; cdr3_length: 22; clone_size: -; v_call: TRBV4-1; cdr3_nt: TGCGCCAGCAGCCATTTCTCGGGACGGGAGACTAGCGCGAAGCACTCCTACAATGAGCAGTTCTTC; cdr3_aa: CASSHFSGRETSAKHSYNEQFF
d_call: -; j_call: TRBJ2-3; cdr3_length: 16; clone_size: once; v_call: TRBV4-2; cdr3_nt: TGTGCCAGCAGCCAAGATCCGGGCGGGGTGGGGGATACGCAGTATTTT; cdr3_aa: CASSQDPGGVGDTQYF
d_call: TRBD2; j_call: TRBJ2-5; cdr3_length: 17; clone_size: -; v_call: TRBV10-3; cdr3_nt: TGTGCCACCCAAGGGGGGACTAGCGGTTTGGGGGAAGAGACCCAGTACTTC; cdr3_aa: CATQGGTSGLGEETQYF
d_call: TRBD1; j_call: TRBJ2-7; cdr3_length: 17; clone_size: -; v_call: TRBV28; cdr3_nt: TGTGCCAGCAGTTCGTCCGGGACAGTACAAATTACCTACGAGCAGTACTTC; cdr3_aa: CASSSSGTVQITYEQYF
d_call: TRBD1; j_call: TRBJ2-2; cdr3_length: 16; clone_size: -; v_call: TRBV19; cdr3_nt: TGTGCCAGTAGTATAAAGGGACAGGGGAACACCGGGGAGCTGTTTTTT; cdr3_aa: CASSIKGQGNTGELFF
d_call: TRBD1; j_call: TRBJ1-2; cdr3_length: 14; clone_size: -; v_call: TRBV28; cdr3_nt: TGTGCCAGCAGCAGAGGGACAGGCGGAAGTGGCTACACCTTC; cdr3_aa: CASSRGTGGSGYTF
d_call: -; j_call: TRBJ1-1; cdr3_length: 14; clone_size: -; v_call: TRBV6-5; cdr3_nt: TGTGCCAGCAGTTATAATCTAGGACAGCTTGAAGCTTTCTTT; cdr3_aa: CASSYNLGQLEAFF
d_call: TRBD1; j_call: TRBJ2-7; cdr3_length: 17; clone_size: once; v_call: TRBV27; cdr3_nt: TGTGCCAGCAGTACCGCCCGACCTTCCGGGACAGGGTACGAGCAGTACTTC; cdr3_aa: CASSTARPSGTGYEQYF
d_call: -; j_call: TRBJ1-2; cdr3_length: 13; clone_size: -; v_call: TRBV6-5; cdr3_nt: TGTGCCAGCAGTTATACAGGGCCCTATGGCTACACCTTC; cdr3_aa: CASSYTGPYGYTF
d_call: TRBD1; j_call: TRBJ1-3; cdr3_length: 16; clone_size: -; v_call: TRBV6-5; cdr3_nt: TGTGCCAGCAGTTCCAACGGTCTGGGACAGGGAAACACCATATATTTT; cdr3_aa: CASSSNGLGQGNTIYF
d_call: -; j_call: TRBJ2-4; cdr3_length: 13; clone_size: -; v_call: TRBV5-1; cdr3_nt: TGCGCCAGCAGCTTGACAGCTGAAAACATTCAGTACTTC; cdr3_aa: CASSLTAENIQYF
d_call: -; j_call: TRBJ1-1; cdr3_length: 15; clone_size: -; v_call: TRBV5-8; cdr3_nt: TGTGCCAGCAGCTTGGGTTGGCAGGCGAACACTGAAGCTTTCTTT; cdr3_aa: CASSLGWQANTEAFF
d_call: TRBD2; j_call: TRBJ2-1; cdr3_length: 16; clone_size: -; v_call: TRBV5-1; cdr3_nt: TGCGCCAGCAGCTTAGCTACTAGCGGGAGTTACAATGAGCAGTTCTTC; cdr3_aa: CASSLATSGSYNEQFF
d_call: TRBD1; j_call: TRBJ1-2; cdr3_length: 15; clone_size: -; v_call: TRBV27; cdr3_nt: TGTGCCAGTTCTCAAGGGGGCGGGAAACCCTATGGCTACACCTTC; cdr3_aa: CASSQGGGKPYGYTF
d_call: -; j_call: TRBJ2-7; cdr3_length: 13; clone_size: -; v_call: TRBV19; cdr3_nt: TGTGCCAGTAGTAGGGCAGGGTTGAGCGAGCAGTACTTC; cdr3_aa: CASSRAGLSEQYF
d_call: TRBD1; j_call: TRBJ1-1; cdr3_length: 15; clone_size: -; v_call: TRBV5-8; cdr3_nt: TGTGCCAGCAGCCTAGGACAGGGGATCTACACTGAAGCTTTCTTT; cdr3_aa: CASSLGQGIYTEAFF
d_call: TRBD2; j_call: TRBJ2-5; cdr3_length: 14; clone_size: -; v_call: TRBV29-1; cdr3_nt: TGCAGCGTTGGAGGCGGGGGGTCACAAGAGACCCAGTACTTC; cdr3_aa: CSVGGGGSQETQYF
d_call: -; j_call: TRBJ1-2; cdr3_length: 11; clone_size: -; v_call: TRBV28; cdr3_nt: TGTGCCAGCAGTTTGGGGGACTTCGACAGCTTC; cdr3_aa: CASSLGDFDSF
d_call: -; j_call: TRBJ2-1; cdr3_length: 12; clone_size: -; v_call: TRBV5-1; cdr3_nt: TGCGCCAGCAGCTTGGTTGGAGGTGAGCAGTTCTTC; cdr3_aa: CASSLVGGEQFF
d_call: TRBD1; j_call: TRBJ1-2; cdr3_length: 15; clone_size: -; v_call: TRBV4-3; cdr3_nt: TGCGCCAGCAGCCAAGATCGGTCAGGGGGCCGGGGCTACACCTTC; cdr3_aa: CASSQDRSGGRGYTF
d_call: -; j_call: TRBJ2-1; cdr3_length: 17; clone_size: once; v_call: TRBV2; cdr3_nt: TGTGCCAGCCTCTTGCATGACGGGCTAGGGACATCCGCTGAGCAGTTCTTC; cdr3_aa: CASLLHDGLGTSAEQFF
d_call: -; j_call: TRBJ2-4; cdr3_length: 18; clone_size: -; v_call: TRBV5-6; cdr3_nt: TGTGCCAGCAGCTTAAGACCCATGGGACAACTAGCCAAAAACATTCAGTACTTC; cdr3_aa: CASSLRPMGQLAKNIQYF
d_call: TRBD2; j_call: TRBJ2-1; cdr3_length: 18; clone_size: -; v_call: TRBV7-9; cdr3_nt: TGTGCCAGCAGCTCCCTCCGTGCGGGAGCCCTTACCTACAATGAGCAGTTCTTC; cdr3_aa: CASSSLRAGALTYNEQFF
d_call: TRBD2; j_call: TRBJ2-1; cdr3_length: 19; clone_size: -; v_call: TRBV30; cdr3_nt: TGTGCCTGGACAGTGGGGCCGGGACTAGCGTTGAGCTCCTACAATGAGCAGTTCTTC; cdr3_aa: CAWTVGPGLALSSYNEQFF
d_call: -; j_call: TRBJ1-2; cdr3_length: 11; clone_size: -; v_call: TRBV6-5; cdr3_nt: TGTGCCAGCAGGCGAGAAGATGGCTACACCTTC; cdr3_aa: CASRREDGYTF
d_call: TRBD2; j_call: TRBJ2-5; cdr3_length: 15; clone_size: few; v_call: TRBV18; cdr3_nt: TGTGCCAGCTCACTGGGACTAGCGGCACAAGAGACCCAGTACTTC; cdr3_aa: CASSLGLAAQETQYF
d_call: -; j_call: TRBJ2-2; cdr3_length: 14; clone_size: -; v_call: TRBV9; cdr3_nt: TGTGCCAGCAGCGTACGTGCGAACACCGGGGAGCTGTTTTTT; cdr3_aa: CASSVRANTGELFF
d_call: TRBD2; j_call: TRBJ2-2; cdr3_length: 15; clone_size: -; v_call: TRBV29-1; cdr3_nt: TGCAGCGTTGATCGCGTTAGCGGGATCTCCGGGGAGCTGTTTTTT; cdr3_aa: CSVDRVSGISGELFF
d_call: -; j_call: TRBJ1-1; cdr3_length: 13; clone_size: -; v_call: TRBV10-3; cdr3_nt: TGTGCCATCAGTACAAGTGGGGGGACTGAAGCTTTCTTT; cdr3_aa: CAISTSGGTEAFF
d_call: -; j_call: TRBJ1-1; cdr3_length: 15; clone_size: once; v_call: TRBV19; cdr3_nt: TGTGCCAGTAGGGCCGACACGAGCATGAACACTGAAGCTTTCTTT; cdr3_aa: CASRADTSMNTEAFF
d_call: -; j_call: TRBJ2-1; cdr3_length: 13; clone_size: -; v_call: TRBV28; cdr3_nt: TGTGCCAGCGCCCTGACTGACGTAGTGGAGCAGTTCTTC; cdr3_aa: CASALTDVVEQFF
d_call: TRBD1; j_call: TRBJ2-3; cdr3_length: 20; clone_size: -; v_call: TRBV19; cdr3_nt: TGTGCCAGTAGTATAAGGAGAATCGGGACAGGGGGATCGAGGGCAGATACGCAGTATTTT; cdr3_aa: CASSIRRIGTGGSRADTQYF
d_call: -; j_call: TRBJ1-2; cdr3_length: 13; clone_size: -; v_call: TRBV4-1; cdr3_nt: TGCGCCAGCAGCCGAGGGGGGGGGTACGGCTACACCTTC; cdr3_aa: CASSRGGGYGYTF
d_call: TRBD1; j_call: TRBJ2-7; cdr3_length: 14; clone_size: -; v_call: TRBV7-6; cdr3_nt: TGTGCCAGCAGCTTAGCGACAGGGGGCTACGAGCAGTACTTC; cdr3_aa: CASSLATGGYEQYF
d_call: TRBD1; j_call: TRBJ1-2; cdr3_length: 15; clone_size: -; v_call: TRBV5-5; cdr3_nt: TGTGCCAGCAGCCAGAGGACAGGTGCTAACTATGGCTACACCTTC; cdr3_aa: CASSQRTGANYGYTF
d_call: -; j_call: TRBJ1-5; cdr3_length: 15; clone_size: -; v_call: TRBV28; cdr3_nt: TGTGCCAGCAGTTTAGGCGTCGAGGGCAATCAGCCCCAGCATTTT; cdr3_aa: CASSLGVEGNQPQHF
d_call: TRBD1; j_call: TRBJ2-7; cdr3_length: 17; clone_size: -; v_call: TRBV18; cdr3_nt: TGTGCCAGCTCACCTCGGCAACCCGGGACAGGGACCTACGAGCAGTACTTC; cdr3_aa: CASSPRQPGTGTYEQYF
d_call: -; j_call: TRBJ2-7; cdr3_length: 13; clone_size: -; v_call: TRBV10-3; cdr3_nt: TGTGCCATCAGTCGACAGGGAGGACACGAGCAGTACTTC; cdr3_aa: CAISRQGGHEQYF
d_call: TRBD2; j_call: TRBJ2-1; cdr3_length: 18; clone_size: once; v_call: TRBV28; cdr3_nt: TGTGCCAGCAGTTCCTGGGGGACTAGCGGGTTCTCCTACAATGAGCAGTTCTTC; cdr3_aa: CASSSWGTSGFSYNEQFF
d_call: -; j_call: TRBJ1-1; cdr3_length: 11; clone_size: -; v_call: TRBV6-5; cdr3_nt: TGTGCCAGCAGTTCCCCCGCTGAAGCTTTCTTT; cdr3_aa: CASSSPAEAFF